The sample holds a few counts of the clone carrying this T cell receptor beta chain. This specimen belongs to a study of T-cell reconstitution after alpha-beta-depleted transplantation in children. The library targeted TCRbeta and was prepared with unique molecular identifiers. TCRdb used MiXCR to reprocess the PCR reads, holding one entry per CDR3 protein. The sample has approximately 590,000 distinct CDR3 sequences, about 10% seen once. The germline V and J ends were trimmed by 0 bases and 2 bases, with 11 bases remaining between them. Germline V lookup: CDR1 DFQATT, CDR2 SNEGSKA (reference sequence). The CDR3 is 14 amino acids.

The rearrangement joins TRBV20-1 to TRBJ2-7; D unresolved. This TCR came from a human donor who donated a stem cell graft to a child with acute myeloid leukemia. The sample consisted of PBMCs from the stem cell graft donor, taken from the stem cell graft. The CDR3 loop is CSARDVTVPYEQYF. The CDR3 DNA sequence: TGCAGTGCTAGAGATGTCACAGTTCCCTACGAGCAGTACTTC.